This T cell receptor beta chain was captured by sequencing in a study of Ad26.COV2.S vaccination and SARS-CoV-2 variants. Study context: By the intramuscular route, Ad26.COV2.S was given once, or twice 56 days apart. Findings and caveats of the study: While placebo recipients had lower spike-specific TCR breadth, vaccine recipients had more.

About this clone: The target antigen is unknown.

The CDR3 extends over 15 amino acids. V lost 2 bases and J 2 bases, leaving 13 bases between the germline ends. Germline CDR1 reads MGHRA; CDR2 reads YSYEKL. Treatment described: some 20 received Ad26.COV2.S at low or high dose, single or two shots; about 5 received placebo; per-sample allocation not given. Collection of the samples took place on day 63 after the first injection of vaccine or placebo. Ad26.COV2.S expressed prefusion-stabilized spike from the original Wuhan strain. Assay: immunoSEQ multiplex PCR; the TCRdb copy retains only in-frame clones and omits some. The sample has 360,000 or so clones, roughly 90% seen once.

The clonotype originates from a person aged 18-65 years who received the Ad26.COV2.S COVID-19 vaccine or a placebo. This specimen consisted of peripheral blood, obtained in a trial of Ad26.COV2.S vaccine versus placebo. The chain is built from TRBV4-1 and TRBJ2-7; D might be TRBD1 or TRBD2, each matching 5 bases. DNA of the CDR3: TGCGCCAGCAGCCAAACCCGGGACGCCGCCTACGAGCAGTACTTC. Amino acids: CASSQTRDAAYEQYF.